This record covers a single T cell receptor beta chain. Source study methods: Amplification of reference gene primers provided the estimated nucleated cell counts. TCRdb's copy holds only in-frame clones and misses some; the assay was immunoSEQ multiplex PCR. That table furnishes V, J and clone size, whereas the DNA furnished D and trimming. The sample shows tens of thousands of clones, around nine tenths of them seen only once. This sample stems from a study of blood T cell repertoires in COVID-19. The overall study: Acute and convalescent COVID-19 samples came from the United States, Italy and Spain. The analysed material was cDNA or gDNA that came from T cells, B-cell-depleted T cells, or PBMCs.

This TCR was recovered from a man between 65 and 79 years old with active COVID-19. The sequencing sample was made of peripheral blood.

The CDR3 nucleotides are TGTGCCAGTAAACCAGGATCGGGGTCTGGAAACACCATATATTTT. As protein: CASKPGSGSGNTIYF. The J gene is TRBJ1-3, the V gene TRBV19; unclear D gene. The germline gives CDR1 LNHDA, CDR2 SQIVND (reference sequence). V lost 7 bases and J lost 1, with 14 bases in between. CDR3 length equals 15 residues. The full variable domain, in which reference TRBV19 and TRBJ1-3 provide the parts outside the CDR3, is DGGITQSPKYLFRKEGQNVTLSCEQNLNHDAMYWYRQDPGQGLRLIYYSQIVNDFQKGDIAEGYSVSREKKESFPLTVTSAQKNPTAFYLCASKPGSGSGNTIYFGEGSWLTVV.